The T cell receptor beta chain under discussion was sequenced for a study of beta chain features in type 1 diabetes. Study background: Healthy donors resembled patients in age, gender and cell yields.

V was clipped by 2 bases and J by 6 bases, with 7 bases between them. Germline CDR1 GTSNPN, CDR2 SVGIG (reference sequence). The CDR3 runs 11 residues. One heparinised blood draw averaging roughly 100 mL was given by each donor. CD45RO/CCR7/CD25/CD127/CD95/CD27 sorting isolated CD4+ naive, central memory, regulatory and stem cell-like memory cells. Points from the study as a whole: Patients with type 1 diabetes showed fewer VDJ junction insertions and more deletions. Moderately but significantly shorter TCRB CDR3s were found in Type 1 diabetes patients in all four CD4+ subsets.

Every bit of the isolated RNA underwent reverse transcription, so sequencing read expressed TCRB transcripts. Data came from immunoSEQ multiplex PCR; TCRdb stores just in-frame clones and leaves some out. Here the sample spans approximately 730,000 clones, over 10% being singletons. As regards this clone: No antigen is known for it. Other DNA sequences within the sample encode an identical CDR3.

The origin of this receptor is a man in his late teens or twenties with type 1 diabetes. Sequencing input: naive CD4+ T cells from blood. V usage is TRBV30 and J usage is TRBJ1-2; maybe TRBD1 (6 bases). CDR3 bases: TGTGCCTGGAGTAGGGGGGATGGCTACACCTTC. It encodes CAWSRGDGYTF.